This T cell receptor (beta chain) was identified in a study of blood T cell repertoires in COVID-19. The wider study: Samples of COVID-19 (acute and convalescent) were obtained from the United States, Italy and Spain.

Clones were sequenced by immunoSEQ multiplex PCR, and TCRdb holds only the in-frame ones, with some missing. This table holds 150,000 to 200,000 clones, 70% to 90% found once. Trimming took 2 bases from V and 7 from J, leaving 14 bases between them. The CDR3 totals 13 residues. Per germline, CDR1 SQVTM and CDR2 ANQGSEA. This TCR came from a man aged 35-49 years who had recovered from COVID-19. V usage is TRBV29-1 and J usage is TRBJ1-2; possible D gene TRBD1, 5 bases. The sequenced sample consisted of peripheral blood. CDR3 DNA: TGCAGCGTTGAAAGGCAGGGAATGTCTGGCTACACCTTC. Encoded protein: CSVERQGMSGYTF.